This TCR beta chain was recovered during a study of shared clonotypes between healthy human individuals. Measured with immunoSEQ multiplex PCR; TCRdb has only the in-frame clones, and not every one. Found here are a few million clones, 80% to 95% of them singletons; the top ten hold 0.39%. The germline V gene encodes CDR1 SNHLY and CDR2 FYNNEI. The CDR3 covers 12 residues. V lost 7 bases and J lost 4, with 10 bases in between. Material: naive CD4+ T cells from PBMCs. Subset defined: CD45RA+ positively selected. The TCR was taken from a man younger than 30 in good health. Some clones in this sample may be carry-over from other donors' samples. The chain employs TRBV2 and TRBJ1-2; D gene uncertain. As DNA, the CDR3 is TGTGCCAGCACCTTGGGGTCCTATGGCTACACCTTC. Translated: CASTLGSYGYTF.